This T cell receptor beta chain was captured in a study of cytomegalovirus exposure and HLA in healthy donors. As concerns this clone: Its antigen is not identified.

Germline CDR1 MNHEY, CDR2 SVGAGI. The CDR3 is 14 amino acids. The V and J ends lost 6 bases and 4 bases respectively, with 13 bases between them. Study results and caveats: An analysis that came later showed most CMV-associated TCR beta chains appearing HLA-restricted. Associated with cytomegalovirus, according to the listing, were 150 to 200 TCR beta chains.

PCR used 60 Vbeta primers and 13 Jbeta primers. TCRdb keeps only in-frame clones here, not all; method: immunoSEQ multiplex PCR. The data contain around 61,000 clones, roughly four fifths of them seen just once; the ten biggest clones take up approximately 1.5%. V usage is TRBV6-5 and J usage is TRBJ1-3; maybe TRBD1 (5 bases). This TCR came from a man between 40 and 49 years old in good health and CMV-seronegative. Sequencing input: PBMCs. CDR3 in amino acids: CASSKGVEGNTIYF. DNA for the CDR3: TGTGCCAGCAGCAAAGGGGTGGAAGGAAACACCATATATTTT.